This is a list of T cell receptor beta chains from one sample in a study of identical twins. In TCRdb, the 5' RACE reads were re-called with MiXCR into one record per CDR3 protein. The data contain about 240,000 distinct CDR3 sequences, roughly 13% of them singletons. The data were also submitted as part of a second study, on yellow fever vaccine responses in identical twins.

Sequenced material: memory (CD45RO+) T cells sorted from blood. Receptors originate from a woman aged 18-29 years in good health. Both conserved end residues are part of each CDR3. Each record gives: D gene, clone size, J gene, V gene, CDR3 DNA, CDR3 protein. The D gene is left open where the match is weak. Expanded clones are given a class, and other clones once, few, many or no size at all.

. | few | TRBJ1-2 | TRBV5-6 | TGTGCCAGCAGCGGGGGGGGGCAAGGACTTAACTATGGCTACACCTTC | CASSGGGQGLNYGYTF
. | many | TRBJ2-1 | TRBV24-1 | TGTGCCACCAGTGATCCCCATAGGCAGGCGACCAATGAGCAGTTCTTC | CATSDPHRQATNEQFF
TRBD2 | few | TRBJ2-1 | TRBV28 | TGTGCCAGCAGTCCAGACCTCCAAGCGGGAATATTAAATGAGCAGTTCTTC | CASSPDLQAGILNEQFF
. | many | TRBJ2-1 | TRBV30 | TGTGCCTGGACATTCCACAATGAGCAGTTCTTC | CAWTFHNEQFF
TRBD1 | . | TRBJ1-5 | TRBV27 | TGTGCCAGCAGGCGACAGGGGGATAGCAATCAGCCCCAGCATTTT | CASRRQGDSNQPQHF
. | . | TRBJ2-1 | TRBV19 | TGTGCCAGTAGTATAGTAGTGGAATCCTACAATGAGCAGTTCTTC | CASSIVVESYNEQFF
TRBD1 | many | TRBJ2-2 | TRBV11-2 | TGTGCCAGCAGCTTTCCGGACAGGGGATTAATCACCGGGGAGCTGTTTTTT | CASSFPDRGLITGELFF
TRBD2 | few | TRBJ2-7 | TRBV7-2 | TGTGCCAGCAGCTTAGGCCCAGCGGGAAGCCCCTACGAGCAGTACTTC | CASSLGPAGSPYEQYF
TRBD2 | . | TRBJ2-1 | TRBV4-2 | TGTGCCAGCAGCCAAGAAGGGGGTCCAGCGGGGGGGCGTAATGAGCAGTTCTTC | CASSQEGGPAGGRNEQFF
. | many | TRBJ2-5 | TRBV29-1 | TGCAGCGTTGCGGCAAGCCAAGAGACCCAGTACTTC | CSVAASQETQYF
. | . | TRBJ2-5 | TRBV5-1 | TGCGCCAGCAGCTTGGGACGAATCAGGGAGGACCCCCAGTACTTC | CASSLGRIREDPQYF
TRBD2 | . | TRBJ2-1 | TRBV7-8 | TGTGCCAGCAGCTTAGTCGGGAGGGGGAGCTCCTACAATGAGCAGTTCTTC | CASSLVGRGSSYNEQFF
. | few | TRBJ2-7 | TRBV2 | TGTGCCAGCAGTGAAACCACCTACGAGCAGTACTTC | CASSETTYEQYF
. | few | TRBJ2-3 | TRBV5-4 | TGTGCCAGCAGCACTCAGGGCCTGACAGATACGCAGTATTTT | CASSTQGLTDTQYF
. | . | TRBJ2-3 | TRBV2 | TGTGCCAGCAGTCCCACGGGGGCGGAAGATACGCAGTATTTT | CASSPTGAEDTQYF
. | few | TRBJ2-6 | TRBV30 | TGTGCCTGGAGTGTAAGCTCTGGGGCCAACGTCCTGACTTTC | CAWSVSSGANVLTF
TRBD2 | . | TRBJ2-1 | TRBV20-1 | TGCAGTGCTAAGGGGGCGGGAGGGGGTAGAGGGGGTAGGTACAATGAGCAGTTCTTC | CSAKGAGGGRGGRYNEQFF
. | many | TRBJ1-2 | TRBV20-1 | TGCAGTGCAGGGAGCGGGGGCAGAAACTATGGCTACACCTTC | CSAGSGGRNYGYTF
TRBD1 | many | TRBJ1-5 | TRBV20-1 | TGCAGTGCTTTAACAGGGGCGGATAGTCAGCCCCAGCATTTT | CSALTGADSQPQHF
. | few | TRBJ2-6 | TRBV5-4 | TGTGCCAGCAGCTTGTTTCGAGGGGGCTCTGGGGCCAACGTCCTGACTTTC | CASSLFRGGSGANVLTF
. | few | TRBJ2-7 | TRBV24-1 | TGTGCCACCAGTGATTTTCAGGGGCCCTCCTACGAGCAGTACTTC | CATSDFQGPSYEQYF
TRBD2 | few | TRBJ2-6 | TRBV19 | TGTGCCAGTAGTTCGCGGGGGAAATCCACTGGGGCCAACGTCCTGACTTTC | CASSSRGKSTGANVLTF
. | many | TRBJ2-7 | TRBV28 | TGTGCCAGCAGGCACTACGAGCAGTACTTC | CASRHYEQYF
. | many | TRBJ2-7 | TRBV2 | TGTGCCAGCATTCGGGGGCGCGAGTCCTACGAGCAGTACTTC | CASIRGRESYEQYF
. | many | TRBJ2-3 | TRBV7-9 | TGTGCCAGCAGCGCTCAGGGTGGGGCGTACACGCAGTATTTT | CASSAQGGAYTQYF
. | many | TRBJ2-7 | TRBV5-6 | TGTGCCAGTACTGGGGGATCCTACGAGCAGTACTTC | CASTGGSYEQYF
. | . | TRBJ2-7 | TRBV10-1 | TGCGCCAGCAGTAAGTCGGGTAGAGTCGAGGAGCAGTACTTC | CASSKSGRVEEQYF
TRBD1 | . | TRBJ1-2 | TRBV4-3 | TGCGCCAGCAGCCGCGACCGGACAGGCATCTATGGCTACACCTTC | CASSRDRTGIYGYTF
. | many | TRBJ2-5 | TRBV5-1 | TGCGCCAGCAGCCCTGATGTCGGGGTCAGGGAGACCCAGTACTTC | CASSPDVGVRETQYF
TRBD2 | many | TRBJ2-7 | TRBV20-1 | TGCAGTGCTGCCTTAGGACTAGGGGAGCAGTACTTC | CSAALGLGEQYF
. | . | TRBJ2-7 | TRBV30 | TGTGCCTGGAGTGTATCGGCAGGGGGGGCCTACGAGCAGTACTTC | CAWSVSAGGAYEQYF
TRBD1 | few | TRBJ2-1 | TRBV30 | TGTGCCTGCAGACAGGGAAGGCAATATGAGCAGTTCTTC | CACRQGRQYEQFF
TRBD1 | few | TRBJ2-7 | TRBV5-1 | TGCGCCAGCAGCTACCGACAGGGGAGGAACGAGCAGTACTTC | CASSYRQGRNEQYF
. | . | TRBJ2-1 | TRBV18 | TGTGCCAGCTCACCATGGACTATGAATGAGCAGTTCTTC | CASSPWTMNEQFF
. | . | TRBJ1-1 | TRBV16 | TGTGGCGCGACGAGGGGCGTGGGGACTGAAGCTTTCTTT | CGATRGVGTEAFF
. | . | TRBJ2-1 | TRBV5-1 | TGCGCCAGCAGCGAAGAAGGGTGGCCGTACAATGAGCAGTTCTTC | CASSEEGWPYNEQFF
. | many | TRBJ1-5 | TRBV6-6 | TGTGCCAGCAGTTTACCAAATCAGCCCCAGCATTTT | CASSLPNQPQHF
. | few | TRBJ2-7 | TRBV10-3 | TGTGCCATCAGTGCAGGGACTTCCTACGAGCAGTACTTC | CAISAGTSYEQYF
TRBD1 | few | TRBJ2-5 | TRBV5-1 | TGCGCCAGCAGCCAACAGGGGAATTCAGAGACCCAGTACTTC | CASSQQGNSETQYF
. | few | TRBJ1-2 | TRBV5-1 | TGCGCCAGCAGCCCAACAGTCGGGGGTGACTATGGCTACACCTTC | CASSPTVGGDYGYTF
TRBD2 | few | TRBJ2-5 | TRBV7-8 | TGTGCCTCAGGGGTTGGGACTAGCGGGGGCCGGGGTGAGACCCAGTACTTC | CASGVGTSGGRGETQYF
. | many | TRBJ2-3 | TRBV12-3/TRBV12-4 | TGTGCCAGCCGTAGCAGTGGGCTTAGCACAGATACGCAGTATTTT | CASRSSGLSTDTQYF
TRBD2 | . | TRBJ2-1 | TRBV7-3 | TGTGCCAGCAGCTTAGGGGGGACTAGCGGCTACAATGAGCAGTTCTTC | CASSLGGTSGYNEQFF
. | . | TRBJ1-3 | TRBV7-9 | TGTGCCAGCAGCACGCGGGACGCTGGAAACACCATATATTTT | CASSTRDAGNTIYF
. | few | TRBJ2-7 | TRBV12-3/TRBV12-4 | TGTGCCAGCCGACCCCTAGGGGGGTACGAGCAGTACTTC | CASRPLGGYEQYF
TRBD1 | . | TRBJ2-1 | TRBV15 | TGTGCCACCAGCAGAGCACCGACAGGGGGCAATGAGCAGTTCTTC | CATSRAPTGGNEQFF
TRBD2 | . | TRBJ2-1 | TRBV6-5 | TGTGCCAGCATTTGGAGCGGGGGGGTTGTGGATGAGCAGTTCTTC | CASIWSGGVVDEQFF
TRBD1 | . | TRBJ1-6 | TRBV12-3/TRBV12-4 | TGTGCCAGCAGTCGACAGGGGAACTCACCCCTCCACTTT | CASSRQGNSPLHF
. | few | TRBJ1-1 | TRBV10-3 | TGTGCCATCAGTGAGGCGAGGGGTTCTGGAAACACTGAAGCTTTCTTT | CAISEARGSGNTEAFF
TRBD1 | . | TRBJ2-2 | TRBV10-3 | TGTGCCGCCAGACAGGGTGACGGGGAGCTGTTTTTT | CAARQGDGELFF
. | few | TRBJ2-1 | TRBV20-1 | TGCAGTGCTAAAGACAGGATGCCGCGGGGGCAGTTCTTC | CSAKDRMPRGQFF